These 14 T cell receptor beta chains share one sample of origin, sequenced in a study of shared clonotypes between healthy human individuals. Sequencing used immunoSEQ multiplex PCR; TCRdb keeps in-frame clones, though not all of them. The sample has about 980,000 clones, over 75% seen once. Input material: memory CD4+ T cells sorted from blood. Subset denoted: CD45RA-negative fraction. These receptor sequences come from a man aged 18-30 years in good health.

The rearrangement links TRBV30 to TRBJ2-1; no clear D gene. Trimming shortened V by 2 bases and J by 0 bases, and 8 bases separated the two germline ends. In germline, CDR1 is GTSNPN, CDR2 SVGIG (reference sequence). This CDR3 is 14 amino acids long. CDR3 DNA: TGTGCCTGGAGTCAGACGAGCTCCTACAATGAGCAGTTCTTC. The encoded protein is CAWSQTSSYNEQFF.

Concerning this clone: Other DNA sequences in this sample translate to the same CDR3. The chain employs TRBV5-6 and TRBJ1-1; TRBD1 matches at 8 bases. The CDR3 spans 14 residues. Germline V gene data show CDR1 as SGHDT and CDR2 as YYEEEE. Losses at the gene ends were 0 bases for V and 5 bases for J; bases not matched to a gene: 3. The CDR3 sequence: CASSLAGGGTEAFF. The CDR3, as DNA: TGTGCCAGCAGCTTGGCAGGGGGCGGGACTGAAGCTTTCTTT.

The chain links TRBV10-3 to TRBJ1-1, with D possibly TRBD1 on 5 matching bases. The CDR3 contains 13 residues. Trimming shortened V by 6 bases and J by 3 bases, and 11 bases separated the two germline ends. The germline CDR1 and CDR2 sequences are ENHRY and SYGVKD. The CDR3 spells CAIRVREDTEAFF. The CDR3 DNA follows: TGTGCCATCAGGGTCAGGGAGGACACTGAAGCTTTCTTT.

The chain is built from TRBV5-1 and TRBJ1-5; D is ambiguous. Trimming pared 1 base from V and 5 bases from J, leaving 7 bases between. Germline CDR1 SGHRS, CDR2 YFSETQ. This CDR3 has 13 amino acids. The CDR3 nucleotides are TGCGCCAGCAGCTTGAGGCTTGATCAGCCCCAGCATTTT. The encoded protein is CASSLRLDQPQHF.

The rearrangement uses TRBV30 and TRBJ2-2, with TRBD1 matching 7 bases. The CDR3 contains 15 residues. V gave up 1 base and J gave up 6 bases; unmatched junction bases: 8. Germline CDR1 reads GTSNPN; CDR2 reads SVGIG (reference sequence). The CDR3 DNA follows: TGTGCCTGGAGTGCGAACAGGGGCTTCTCCGGGGAGCTGTTTTTT. It is translated as CAWSANRGFSGELFF.

The V gene is TRBV11-2, the J gene TRBJ2-4, with D perhaps TRBD1 (6 bases). Germline V lookup: CDR1 SGHAT, CDR2 FQNNGV. This CDR3 spans 16 amino acids. V lost 6 bases, J lost 12 bases, and 27 bases lay in between. In nucleotides, the CDR3 is TGTGCCAGCAGTCAAGCCGGCACCCCAGGGGCTCGGGGTCAGTACTTC. This encodes CASSQAGTPGARGQYF. Looking up the rest from reference TRBV11-2 and TRBJ2-4 gives the full variable domain: EAGVAQSPRYKIIEKRQSVAFWCNPISGHATLYWYQQILGQGPKLLIQFQNNGVVDDSQLPKDRFSAERLKGVDSTLKIQPAKLEDSAVYLCASSQAGTPGARGQYFGAGTRLSVL.

V and J are TRBV4-3 and TRBJ2-7; either TRBD1 or TRBD2 may supply D (5 bases each). Germline CDR1 reads LGHNA; CDR2 reads YSLEER. There are 14 residues in the CDR3. Trimming cost V 3 bases and J 4 bases, with 13 bases left between them. The CDR3 DNA reads as TGCGCCAGCAGCCAGGGACCGGCGGCTTACGAGCAGTACTTC. Its protein product is CASSQGPAAYEQYF.

A single count supports this clone. The chain combines TRBV4-2 with TRBJ2-2; 13 nucleotides line up with TRBD2. Germline lookup yields CDR1 LGHNA and CDR2 YNFKEQ. The CDR3 is 21 amino acids. V trimming: 4 bases; J trimming: 5 bases; junction bases outside the gene matches: 19. Here the CDR3 reads CASSPDPGLAGFWGGTGELFF. The CDR3 DNA sequence: TGTGCCAGCAGCCCGGACCCGGGACTAGCGGGATTTTGGGGGGGTACCGGGGAGCTGTTTTTT.

V is TRBV30 and J is TRBJ2-7; D remains ambiguous. The CDR3 consists of 14 residues. The germline gives CDR1 GTSNPN, CDR2 SVGIG (reference sequence). V shed 4 bases and J shed 3 bases, with 16 bases lying between them. Written as DNA, the CDR3 is TGTGCCTGGACTCCGGGCCCCGGACGCTACGAGCAGTACTTC. Protein product: CAWTPGPGRYEQYF. Filled out from reference TRBV30 and TRBJ2-7, the complete variable domain reads SQTIHQWPATLVQPVGSPLSLECTVEGTSNPNLYWYRQAAGRGLQLLFYSVGIGQISSEVPQNLSASRPQDRQFILSSKKLLLSDSGFYLCAWTPGPGRYEQYFGPGTRLTVT.

In its sample, this clone was seen a few times. The chain has TRBV20-1 and TRBJ1-2; D might be TRBD1 (6 bases). The V gene's germline CDR1 is DFQATT and CDR2 SNEGSKA (reference sequence). The CDR3 contains 11 residues. V was pared by 5 bases and J by 8 bases, with 12 bases between. CDR3 in amino acids: CSAPWGTGYTF. The CDR3, as DNA: TGCAGTGCTCCGTGGGGGACAGGCTACACCTTC.

This chain uses TRBV5-5 with TRBJ2-3; 10 bases fit TRBD2. J was trimmed by 2 bases and V by 2 bases; bases with no gene match: 5. Germline-derived CDR1 and CDR2 are SGHKS and YYEKEE (reference sequence). The CDR3 is 16 residues long. The CDR3 nucleotides read TGTGCCAGCAGCTTAGACAGCGGGGGGGCCACAGATACGCAGTATTTT. It is translated as CASSLDSGGATDTQYF.

CDR3 loop: CASSVSSGKTDEQFF. CDR3 in DNA: TGTGCCAGCAGCGTAAGTAGCGGGAAAACAGATGAGCAGTTCTTC. The J gene is TRBJ2-1, the V gene TRBV9; the match to TRBD2 covers 8 bases. V lost 1 base to trimming and J lost 8 bases; unmatched junction nucleotides: 8. CDR1 SGDLS and CDR2 YYNGEE come from the germline V gene. The CDR3 extends over 15 amino acids.

The chain couples TRBV7-3 to TRBJ2-1; a weak D match, TRBD2 (6 bases). V was shortened by 1 base and J by 3 bases, with 10 bases between the two germline ends. In germline, CDR1 is SGHTA, CDR2 FQGTGA. The CDR3 contains 15 residues. The CDR3 nucleotides read TGTGCCAGCAGCTTAAGTTGGGGACTCTACAATGAGCAGTTCTTC. It specifies CASSLSWGLYNEQFF.

In this sample, this clone turned up a few times. J is TRBJ1-6 and V is TRBV11-2, with TRBD1 identical over 7 bases. The CDR3 runs to 15 residues. The V gene's germline CDR1 is SGHAT and CDR2 FQNNGV. V gave up 6 bases and J gave up 7 bases; unmatched junction bases: 9. The chain's CDR3 is CASSPGTAINSPLHF. The CDR3 nucleotides are TGTGCCAGCAGTCCCGGGACAGCAATAAATTCACCCCTCCACTTT.